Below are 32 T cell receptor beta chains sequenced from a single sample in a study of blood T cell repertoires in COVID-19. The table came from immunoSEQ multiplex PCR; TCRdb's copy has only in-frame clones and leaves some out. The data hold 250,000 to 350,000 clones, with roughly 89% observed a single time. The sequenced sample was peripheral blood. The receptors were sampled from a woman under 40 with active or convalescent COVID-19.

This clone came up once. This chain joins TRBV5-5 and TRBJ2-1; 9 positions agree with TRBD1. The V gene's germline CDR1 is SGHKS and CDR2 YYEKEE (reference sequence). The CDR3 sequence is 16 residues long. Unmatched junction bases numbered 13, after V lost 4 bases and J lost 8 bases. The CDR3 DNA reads TGTGCCAGCAGCCTACGGACAGGGGACTTTGGAGATGAGCAGTTCTTC. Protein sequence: CASSLRTGDFGDEQFF.

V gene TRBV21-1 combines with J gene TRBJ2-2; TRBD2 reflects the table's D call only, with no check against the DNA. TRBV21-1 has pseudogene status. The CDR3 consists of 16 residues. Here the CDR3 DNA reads TGTGCCAGCAACCTACCCGGGCGGGCGAACACCGGGGAGCTGTTTTTT. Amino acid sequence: CASNLPGRANTGELFF.

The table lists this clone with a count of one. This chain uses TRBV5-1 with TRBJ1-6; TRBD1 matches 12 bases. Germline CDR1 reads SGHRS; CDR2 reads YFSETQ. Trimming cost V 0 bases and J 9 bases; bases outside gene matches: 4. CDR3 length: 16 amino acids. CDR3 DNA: TGCGCCAGCAGCTTGGAGGGGGGACAGGGGGCTTCACCCCTCCACTTT. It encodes CASSLEGGQGASPLHF.

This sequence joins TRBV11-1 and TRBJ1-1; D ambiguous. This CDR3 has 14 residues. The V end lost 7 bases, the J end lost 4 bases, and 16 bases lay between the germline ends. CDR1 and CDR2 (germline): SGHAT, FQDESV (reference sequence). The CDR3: CASIGGGGGTEAFF. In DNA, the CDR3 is TGTGCCAGCATAGGCGGTGGAGGCGGCACTGAAGCTTTCTTT. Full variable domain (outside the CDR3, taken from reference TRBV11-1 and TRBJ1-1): EAEVAQSPRYKITEKSQAVAFWCDPISGHATLYWYRQILGQGPELLVQFQDESVVDDSQLPKDRFSAERLKGVDSTLKIQPAELGDSAMYLCASIGGGGGTEAFFGQGTRLTVV.

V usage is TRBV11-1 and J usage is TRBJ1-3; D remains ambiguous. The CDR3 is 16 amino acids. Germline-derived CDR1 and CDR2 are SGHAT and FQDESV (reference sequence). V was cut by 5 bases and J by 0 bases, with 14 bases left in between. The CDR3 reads CASSRSQIVSGNTIYF. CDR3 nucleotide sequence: TGTGCCAGCAGCCGGAGTCAGATCGTCTCTGGAAACACCATATATTTT.

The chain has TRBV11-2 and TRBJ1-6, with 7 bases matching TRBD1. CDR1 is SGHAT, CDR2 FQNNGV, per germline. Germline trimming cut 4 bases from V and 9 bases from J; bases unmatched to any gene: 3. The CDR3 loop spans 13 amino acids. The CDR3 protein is CASSSYRGSPLHF. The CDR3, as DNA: TGTGCCAGCAGCTCCTACAGGGGTTCACCCCTCCACTTT. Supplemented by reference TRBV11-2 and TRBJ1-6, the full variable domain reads EAGVAQSPRYKIIEKRQSVAFWCNPISGHATLYWYQQILGQGPKLLIQFQNNGVVDDSQLPKDRFSAERLKGVDSTLKIQPAKLEDSAVYLCASSSYRGSPLHFGNGTRLTVT.

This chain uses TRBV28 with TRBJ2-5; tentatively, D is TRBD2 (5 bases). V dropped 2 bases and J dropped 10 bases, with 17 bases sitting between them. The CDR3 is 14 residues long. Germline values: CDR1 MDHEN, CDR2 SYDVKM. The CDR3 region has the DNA TGTGCCAGCAGTTTACCCATGAGGGCCCGGGGCCAGTACTTC. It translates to CASSLPMRARGQYF.

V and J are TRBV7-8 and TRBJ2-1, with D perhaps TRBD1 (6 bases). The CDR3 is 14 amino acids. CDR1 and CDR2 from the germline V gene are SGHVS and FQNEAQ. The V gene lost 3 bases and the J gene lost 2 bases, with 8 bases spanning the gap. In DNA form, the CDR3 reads TGTGCCAGCAGCTTCAGGGGCCCCTACAATGAGCAGTTCTTC. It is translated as CASSFRGPYNEQFF.

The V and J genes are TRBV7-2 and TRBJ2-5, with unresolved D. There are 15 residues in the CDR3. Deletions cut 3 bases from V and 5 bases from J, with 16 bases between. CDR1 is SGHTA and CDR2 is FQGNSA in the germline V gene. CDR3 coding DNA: TGTGCCAGCAGCTTTACTTTGTCTCTCCGTGAGACCCAGTACTTC. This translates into CASSFTLSLRETQYF.

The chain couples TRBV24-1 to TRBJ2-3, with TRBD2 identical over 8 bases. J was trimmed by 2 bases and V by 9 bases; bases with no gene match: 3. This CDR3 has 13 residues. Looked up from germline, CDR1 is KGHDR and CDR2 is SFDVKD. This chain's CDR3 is CATGGGYTDTQYF. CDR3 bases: TGTGCCACCGGCGGGGGGTACACAGATACGCAGTATTTT.

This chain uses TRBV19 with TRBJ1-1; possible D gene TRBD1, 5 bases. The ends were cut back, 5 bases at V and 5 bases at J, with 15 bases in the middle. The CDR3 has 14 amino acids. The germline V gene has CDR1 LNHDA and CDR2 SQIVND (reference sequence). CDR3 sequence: CASSRRDARTEAFF. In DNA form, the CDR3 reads TGTGCCAGTAGTCGGCGGGACGCGAGGACTGAAGCTTTCTTT.

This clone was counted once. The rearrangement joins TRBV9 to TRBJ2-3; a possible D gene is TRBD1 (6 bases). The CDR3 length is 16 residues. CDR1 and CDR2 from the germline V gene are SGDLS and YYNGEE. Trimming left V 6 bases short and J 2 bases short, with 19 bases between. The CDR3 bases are TGTGCCAGCACCCCCCAGGGACAACCTCCCACAGATACGCAGTATTTT. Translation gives CASTPQGQPPTDTQYF. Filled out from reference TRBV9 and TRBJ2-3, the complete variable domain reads DSGVTQTPKHLITATGQRVTLRCSPRSGDLSVYWYQQSLDQGLQFLIQYYNGEERAKGNILERFSAQQFPDLHSELNLSSLELGDSALYFCASTPQGQPPTDTQYFGPGTRLTVL.

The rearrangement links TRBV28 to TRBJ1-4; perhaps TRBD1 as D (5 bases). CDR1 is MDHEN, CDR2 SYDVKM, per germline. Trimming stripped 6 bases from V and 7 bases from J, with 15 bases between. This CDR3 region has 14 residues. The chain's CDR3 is CASSFLQGGEKLFF. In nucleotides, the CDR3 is TGTGCCAGCAGCTTCCTCCAGGGCGGTGAAAAACTGTTTTTT.

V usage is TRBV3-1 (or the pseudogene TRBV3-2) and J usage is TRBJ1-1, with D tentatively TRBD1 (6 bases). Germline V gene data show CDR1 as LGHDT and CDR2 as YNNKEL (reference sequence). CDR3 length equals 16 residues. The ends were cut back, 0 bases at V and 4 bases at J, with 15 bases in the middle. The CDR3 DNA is TGTGCCAGCAGCCAAGATAGGGGCCAGGGGAGCACTGAAGCTTTCTTT. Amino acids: CASSQDRGQGSTEAFF.

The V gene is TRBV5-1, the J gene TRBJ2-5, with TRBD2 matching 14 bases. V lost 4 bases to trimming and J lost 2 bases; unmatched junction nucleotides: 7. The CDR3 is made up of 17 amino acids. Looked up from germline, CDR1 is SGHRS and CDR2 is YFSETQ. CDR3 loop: CASSLLGLAGGQETQYF. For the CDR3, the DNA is TGCGCCAGCAGCCTACTAGGACTAGCGGGGGGTCAAGAGACCCAGTACTTC.

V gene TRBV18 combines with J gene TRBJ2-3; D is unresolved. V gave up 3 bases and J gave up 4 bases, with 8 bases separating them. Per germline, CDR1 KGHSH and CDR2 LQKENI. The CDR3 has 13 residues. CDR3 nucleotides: TGTGCCAGCTCACCCTCCCCCGCAGATACGCAGTATTTT. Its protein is CASSPSPADTQYF.

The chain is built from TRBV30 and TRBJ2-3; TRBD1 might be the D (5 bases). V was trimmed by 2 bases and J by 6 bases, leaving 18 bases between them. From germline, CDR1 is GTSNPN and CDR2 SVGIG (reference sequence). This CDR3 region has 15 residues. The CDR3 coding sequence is TGTGCCTGGAGTAAGGGGAACCGGATGGGTGATACGCAGTATTTT. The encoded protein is CAWSKGNRMGDTQYF.

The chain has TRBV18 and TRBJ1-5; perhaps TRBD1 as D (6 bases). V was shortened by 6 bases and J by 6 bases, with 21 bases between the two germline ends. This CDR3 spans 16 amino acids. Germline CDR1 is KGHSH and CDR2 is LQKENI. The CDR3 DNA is TGTGCCAGCTCCCAAGGGGGTACAGGGACGGTTCAGCCCCAGCATTTT. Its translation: CASSQGGTGTVQPQHF.

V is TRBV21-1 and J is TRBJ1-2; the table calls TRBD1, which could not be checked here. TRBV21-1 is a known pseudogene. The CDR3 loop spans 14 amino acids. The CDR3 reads CASSKLTGLYGYTF. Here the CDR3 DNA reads TGTGCCAGCAGCAAACTTACAGGGTTGTACGGCTACACCTTC.

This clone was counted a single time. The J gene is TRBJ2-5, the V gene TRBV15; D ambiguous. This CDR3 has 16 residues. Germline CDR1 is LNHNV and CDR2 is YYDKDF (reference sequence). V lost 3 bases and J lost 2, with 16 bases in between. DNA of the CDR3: TGTGCCACCAGCAGGGGCGACACTTTGAGACAAGAGACCCAGTACTTC. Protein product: CATSRGDTLRQETQYF.

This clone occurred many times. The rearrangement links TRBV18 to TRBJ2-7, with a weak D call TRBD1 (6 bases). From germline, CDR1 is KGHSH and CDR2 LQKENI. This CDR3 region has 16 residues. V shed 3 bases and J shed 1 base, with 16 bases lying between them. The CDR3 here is CASSPDRSKGSYEQYF. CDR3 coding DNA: TGTGCCAGCTCACCGGACAGATCTAAAGGGTCCTACGAGCAGTACTTC.

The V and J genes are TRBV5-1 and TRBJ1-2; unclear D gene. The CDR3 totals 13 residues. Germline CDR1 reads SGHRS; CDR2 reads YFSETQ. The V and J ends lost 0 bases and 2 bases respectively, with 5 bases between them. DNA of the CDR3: TGCGCCAGCAGCTTGGGGAGAAACTATGGCTACACCTTC. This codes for CASSLGRNYGYTF.

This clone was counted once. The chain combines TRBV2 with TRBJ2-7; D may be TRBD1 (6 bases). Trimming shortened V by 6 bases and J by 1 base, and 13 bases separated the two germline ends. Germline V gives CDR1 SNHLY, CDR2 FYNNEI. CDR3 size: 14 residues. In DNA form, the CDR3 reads TGTGCCAGCAGGGAACAGGGCCCGTCCTACGAGCAGTACTTC. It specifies CASREQGPSYEQYF.

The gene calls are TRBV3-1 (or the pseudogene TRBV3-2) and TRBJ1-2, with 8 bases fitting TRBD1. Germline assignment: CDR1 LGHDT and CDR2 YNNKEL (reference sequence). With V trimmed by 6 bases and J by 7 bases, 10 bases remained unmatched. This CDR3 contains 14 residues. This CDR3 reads CASRRPGGAGGYTF. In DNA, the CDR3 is TGTGCCAGCAGGCGTCCAGGGGGCGCGGGTGGCTACACCTTC.

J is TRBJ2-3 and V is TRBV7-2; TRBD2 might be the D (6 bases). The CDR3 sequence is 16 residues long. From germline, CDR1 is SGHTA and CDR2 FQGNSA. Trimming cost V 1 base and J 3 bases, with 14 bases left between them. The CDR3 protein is CASSLGLTRGTDTQYF. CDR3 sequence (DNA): TGTGCCAGCAGCTTAGGGTTGACTAGAGGGACAGATACGCAGTATTTT.

CDR3 in amino acids: CASSLSGVSYNEQFF. In nucleotides, the CDR3 is TGTGCCAGCAGTTTATCAGGGGTGTCCTACAATGAGCAGTTCTTC. The chain links TRBV28 to TRBJ2-1, with D possibly matching TRBD1 (6 bases). V dropped 1 base and J dropped 1 base, with 8 bases sitting between them. From germline, CDR1 is MDHEN and CDR2 SYDVKM. The CDR3 sequence is 15 residues long.

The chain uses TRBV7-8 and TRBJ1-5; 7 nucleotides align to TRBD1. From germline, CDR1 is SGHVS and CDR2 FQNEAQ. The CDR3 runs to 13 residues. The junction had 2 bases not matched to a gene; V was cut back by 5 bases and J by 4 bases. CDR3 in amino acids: CASSPQGNQPQHF. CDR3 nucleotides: TGTGCCAGCAGCCCACAGGGGAATCAGCCCCAGCATTTT.

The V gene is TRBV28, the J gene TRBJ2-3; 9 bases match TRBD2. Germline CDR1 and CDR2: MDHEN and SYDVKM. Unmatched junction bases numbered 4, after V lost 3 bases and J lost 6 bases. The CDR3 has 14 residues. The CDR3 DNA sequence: TGTGCCAGCAGTTTGGGCGGGGGGGTGGATACGCAGTATTTT. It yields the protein CASSLGGGVDTQYF. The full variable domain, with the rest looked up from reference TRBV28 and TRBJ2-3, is DVKVTQSSRYLVKRTGEKVFLECVQDMDHENMFWYRQDPGLGLRLIYFSYDVKMKEKGDIPEGYSVSREKKERFSLILESASTNQTSMYLCASSLGGGVDTQYFGPGTRLTVL.

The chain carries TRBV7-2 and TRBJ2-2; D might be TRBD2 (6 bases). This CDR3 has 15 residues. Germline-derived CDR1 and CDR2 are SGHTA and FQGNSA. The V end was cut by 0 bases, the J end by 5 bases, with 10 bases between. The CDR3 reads CASSLAGGYTGELFF. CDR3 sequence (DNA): TGTGCCAGCAGCTTAGCGGGGGGATATACCGGGGAGCTGTTTTTT.

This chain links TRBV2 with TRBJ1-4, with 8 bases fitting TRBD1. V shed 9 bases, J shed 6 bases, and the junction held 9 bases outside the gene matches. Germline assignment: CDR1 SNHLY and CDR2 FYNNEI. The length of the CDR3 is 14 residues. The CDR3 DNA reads TGTGCCAGTTTATCCGGGACAGGTCATGAAAAACTGTTTTTT. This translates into CASLSGTGHEKLFF.

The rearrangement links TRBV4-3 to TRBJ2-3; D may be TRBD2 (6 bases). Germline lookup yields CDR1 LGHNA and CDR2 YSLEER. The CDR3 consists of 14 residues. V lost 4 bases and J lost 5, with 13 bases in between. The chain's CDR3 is CASSRGTGVDTQYF. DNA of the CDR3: TGCGCCAGCAGCCGCGGCACGGGGGTAGATACGCAGTATTTT.

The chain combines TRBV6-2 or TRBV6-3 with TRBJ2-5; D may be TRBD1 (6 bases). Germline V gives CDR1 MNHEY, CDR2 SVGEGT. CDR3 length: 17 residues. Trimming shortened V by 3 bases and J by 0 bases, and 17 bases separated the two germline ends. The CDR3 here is CASSYGGQNDYQETQYF. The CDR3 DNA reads TGTGCCAGCAGTTATGGTGGACAGAACGATTACCAAGAGACCCAGTACTTC.